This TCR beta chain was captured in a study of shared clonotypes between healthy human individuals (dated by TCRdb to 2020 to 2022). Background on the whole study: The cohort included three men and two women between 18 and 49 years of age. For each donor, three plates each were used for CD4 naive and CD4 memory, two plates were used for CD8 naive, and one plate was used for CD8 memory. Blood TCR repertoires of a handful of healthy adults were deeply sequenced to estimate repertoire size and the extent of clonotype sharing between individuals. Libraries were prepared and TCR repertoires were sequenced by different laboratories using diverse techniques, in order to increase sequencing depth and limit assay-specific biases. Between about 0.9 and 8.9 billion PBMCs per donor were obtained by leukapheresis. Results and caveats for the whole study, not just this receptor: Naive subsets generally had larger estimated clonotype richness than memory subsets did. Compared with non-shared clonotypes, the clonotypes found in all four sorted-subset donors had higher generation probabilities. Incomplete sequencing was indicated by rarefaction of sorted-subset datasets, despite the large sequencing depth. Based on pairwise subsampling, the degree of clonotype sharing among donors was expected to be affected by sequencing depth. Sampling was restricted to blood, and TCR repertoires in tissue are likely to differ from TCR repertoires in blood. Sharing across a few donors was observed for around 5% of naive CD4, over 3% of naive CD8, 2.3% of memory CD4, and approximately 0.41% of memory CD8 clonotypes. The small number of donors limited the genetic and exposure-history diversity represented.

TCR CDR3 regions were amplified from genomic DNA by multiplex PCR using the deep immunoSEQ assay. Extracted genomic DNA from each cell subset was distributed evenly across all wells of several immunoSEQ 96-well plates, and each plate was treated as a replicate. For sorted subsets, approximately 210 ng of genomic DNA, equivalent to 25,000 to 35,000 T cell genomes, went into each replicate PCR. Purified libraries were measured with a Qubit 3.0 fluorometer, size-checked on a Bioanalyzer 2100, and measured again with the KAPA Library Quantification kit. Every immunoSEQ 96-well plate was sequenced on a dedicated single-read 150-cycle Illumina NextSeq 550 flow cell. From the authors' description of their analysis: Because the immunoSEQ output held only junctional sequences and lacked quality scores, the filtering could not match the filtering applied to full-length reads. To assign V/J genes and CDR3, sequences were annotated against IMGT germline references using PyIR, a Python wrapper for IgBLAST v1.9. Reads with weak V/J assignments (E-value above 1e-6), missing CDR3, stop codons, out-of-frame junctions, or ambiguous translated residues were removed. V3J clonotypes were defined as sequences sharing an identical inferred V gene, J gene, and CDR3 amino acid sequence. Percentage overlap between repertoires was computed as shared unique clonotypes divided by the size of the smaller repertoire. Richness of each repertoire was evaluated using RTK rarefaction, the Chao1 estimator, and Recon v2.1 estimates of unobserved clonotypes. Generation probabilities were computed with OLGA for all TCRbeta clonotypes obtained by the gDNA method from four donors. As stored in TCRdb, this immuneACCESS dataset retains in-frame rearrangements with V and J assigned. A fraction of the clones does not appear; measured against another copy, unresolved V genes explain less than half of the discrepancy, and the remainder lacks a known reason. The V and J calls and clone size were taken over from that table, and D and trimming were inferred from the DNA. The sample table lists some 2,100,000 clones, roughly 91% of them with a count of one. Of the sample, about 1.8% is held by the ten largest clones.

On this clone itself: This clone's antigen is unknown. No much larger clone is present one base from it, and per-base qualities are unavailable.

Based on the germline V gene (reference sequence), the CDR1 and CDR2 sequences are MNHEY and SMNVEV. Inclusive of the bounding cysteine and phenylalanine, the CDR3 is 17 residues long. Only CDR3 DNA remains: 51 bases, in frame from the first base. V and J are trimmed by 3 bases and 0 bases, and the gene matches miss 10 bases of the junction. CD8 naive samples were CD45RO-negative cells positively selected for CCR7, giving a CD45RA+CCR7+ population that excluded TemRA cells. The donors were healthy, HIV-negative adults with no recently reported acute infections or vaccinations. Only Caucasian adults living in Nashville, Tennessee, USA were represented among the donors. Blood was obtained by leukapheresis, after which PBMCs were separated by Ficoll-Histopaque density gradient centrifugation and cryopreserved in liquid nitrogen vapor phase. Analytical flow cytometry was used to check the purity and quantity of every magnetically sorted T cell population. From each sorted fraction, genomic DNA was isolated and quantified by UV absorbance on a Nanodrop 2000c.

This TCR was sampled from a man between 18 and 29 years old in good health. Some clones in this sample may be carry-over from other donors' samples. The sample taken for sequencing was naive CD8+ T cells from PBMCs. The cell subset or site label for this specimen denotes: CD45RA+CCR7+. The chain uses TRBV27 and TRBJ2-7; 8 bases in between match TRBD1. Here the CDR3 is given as CASSFGIGQGFSYEQYF. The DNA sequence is TGTGCCAGCAGTTTCGGAATCGGACAGGGATTCTCCTACGAGCAGTACTTC.